These T cell receptor beta chains were read from a single sample in a study of T cell repertoires in cytomegalovirus infection. From the reads, TCRdb called clonotypes with MiXCR, one entry per CDR3 protein. The table has around 530,000 distinct CDR3 sequences, about 26% seen once. The sequenced material came from PBMCs. These receptors were collected from a human donor in good health (CMV status not recorded). Some clones in this sample may be carry-over from other donors' samples. The CDR3 runs from the conserved cysteine through the conserved F or W. Each record gives: J gene, V gene, CDR3 protein.

>TRBJ2-2|TRBV19
CASRGLAGAVTGELFF
>TRBJ1-2|TRBV27
CASSTRTGNGYTF
>TRBJ2-3|TRBV5-1
CASRGTGVSDTQYF
>TRBJ2-2|TRBV11-3
CASSWGYTGELFF
>TRBJ1-3|TRBV6-5
CASSPGGAGNTIYF
>TRBJ1-1|TRBV6-2/TRBV6-3
CASVAGGGLGTEAFF
>TRBJ2-1|TRBV6-2/TRBV6-3
CASRAPLQYNEQFF
>TRBJ2-7|TRBV7-3
CASSPTRDRVGEQYF
>TRBJ1-4|TRBV29-1
CSVETGADEKLFF
>TRBJ1-1|TRBV6-5
CASSPGGIVTEAFF
>TRBJ2-7|TRBV19
CASSIRASTEQYF
>TRBJ2-3|TRBV20-1
CSATERTGMGLTDTQYF
>TRBJ2-1|TRBV7-2
CASSRTSGNRDAYNEQFF
>TRBJ1-1|TRBV6-2/TRBV6-3
CASRDLQGWTEAFF
>TRBJ2-3|TRBV5-5
CASSLARVAGGPDTQYF
>TRBJ2-5|TRBV5-4
CASSLTTSGRAGETQYF
>TRBJ2-5|TRBV7-7
CASSLMAGLQETQYF
>TRBJ1-1|TRBV29-1
CSVNRQGGNTEAFF
>TRBJ1-6|TRBV5-4
CASSFGTGLTGVSYNSPLHF
>TRBJ2-3|TRBV7-8
CASSLEGASRDTQYF
>TRBJ2-3|TRBV7-2
CASSSTTDTQYF
>TRBJ1-6|TRBV7-9
CASSSGRGTLDSPLHF